This entry lists 10 T cell receptor beta chains sequenced from one sample in a study of control samples from healthy donors and cancer patients. The table came from immunoSEQ multiplex PCR; TCRdb's copy has only in-frame clones and leaves some out. The table has 95,000 to 150,000 clones, more than 70% seen once. Input material: blood. The source of these receptors is a man aged 40-49 years in good health.

The chain is built from TRBV7-9 and TRBJ2-1, with TRBD2 identical over 13 bases. V lost 0 bases and J lost 8; bases outside the gene matches: 7. The CDR3 length is 17 residues. Per the germline V gene, CDR1 is SEHNR and CDR2 is FQNEAQ (reference sequence). CDR3 DNA sequence: TGTGCCAGCAGCTTAGCCTTTGGGACTAGCGGGGTCTATGAGCAGTTCTTC. It yields the protein CASSLAFGTSGVYEQFF.

The chain carries TRBV29-1 and TRBJ1-1, with D unclear. CDR1 is SQVTM, CDR2 ANQGSEA, per germline. The V end was cut by 4 bases, the J end by 0 bases, with 6 bases between. The CDR3 consists of 12 residues. The CDR3, as DNA: TGCAGCGTTGTCGGGATGAACACTGAAGCTTTCTTT. Encoded protein: CSVVGMNTEAFF. Based on the CDR3 plus reference TRBV29-1 and TRBJ1-1, the full variable domain is SAVISQKPSRDICQRGTSLTIQCQVDSQVTMMFWYRQQPGQSLTLIATANQGSEATYESGFVIDKFPISRPNLTFSTLTVSNMSPEDSSIYLCSVVGMNTEAFFGQGTRLTVV.

The chain is built from TRBV12-3 or TRBV12-4 and TRBJ1-1; D might be TRBD1 (5 bases). Between the trimmed V and J ends, which lost 3 bases and 6 bases, there was a span of 5 bases. The CDR3 loop spans 11 amino acids. This CDR3 reads CASSLTAEAFF. The CDR3 coding sequence is TGTGCCAGCAGTTTGACAGCTGAAGCTTTCTTT.

This rearrangement joins TRBV10-1 to TRBJ1-1; 9 bases map to TRBD1. The CDR3 runs to 13 residues. V was pared by 6 bases and J by 6 bases, with 5 bases of the junction left unmatched. The germline V gene has CDR1 WNHNN and CDR2 SYGVQD (reference sequence). CDR3 protein: CASRGTGTSEAFF. The CDR3 DNA reads as TGCGCCAGCAGAGGGACAGGGACATCTGAAGCTTTCTTT.

This clone was counted a single time. The genes are TRBV21-1 and TRBJ1-6. TRBV21-1 is labeled a pseudogene. CDR3 length: 20 residues. The CDR3 loop reads CASSKDGKPGPIRDNSPLHF. CDR3 sequence (DNA): TGTGCCAGCAGCAAAGACGGCAAGCCGGGACCGATCCGGGATAATTCACCCCTCCACTTT.

The J gene is TRBJ2-3, the V gene TRBV6-5, with 8 bases aligning to TRBD1. This CDR3 is built from 15 residues. In germline, CDR1 is MNHEY, CDR2 SVGAGI. With 8 bases clipped from V and 1 base from J, the junction kept 8 bases outside the gene matches. The chain's CDR3 is CASPTPGQGTDTQYF. The CDR3 DNA reads TGTGCCAGCCCTACCCCGGGACAGGGCACAGATACGCAGTATTTT.

This chain uses TRBV29-1 with TRBJ2-3, with D possibly matching TRBD1 (5 bases). The CDR3 runs 13 residues. CDR1 SQVTM and CDR2 ANQGSEA come from the germline V gene. Trimming removed 4 bases from V and 5 bases from J, with 13 bases in between. In DNA form, the CDR3 reads TGCAGCGTTGTTGTTGCAGGGCTAGATACGCAGTATTTT. Its protein is CSVVVAGLDTQYF.

The gene calls are TRBV27 and TRBJ2-1; 15 bases map to TRBD2. V dropped 4 bases and J dropped 7; count of bases not matched to a gene: 8. CDR1 is MNHEY and CDR2 is SMNVEV in the germline V gene (reference sequence). The CDR3 extends over 17 amino acids. The CDR3 is CASSSWTSGGAENEQFF. CDR3 in DNA: TGTGCCAGCAGTTCCTGGACTAGCGGGGGGGCGGAGAATGAGCAGTTCTTC.

The chain couples TRBV11-2 to TRBJ2-3; weak D call: TRBD2 (6 bases). Germline V gives CDR1 SGHAT, CDR2 FQNNGV. CDR3 size: 14 residues. V was pared by 1 base and J by 2 bases, with 7 bases between. The CDR3 is CASSLAGVTDTQYF. CDR3 coding DNA: TGTGCCAGCAGCTTAGCGGGGGTCACAGATACGCAGTATTTT.

The rearrangement joins TRBV4-2 to TRBJ1-2; D remains ambiguous. The V end was cut by 1 base, the J end by 4 bases, with 7 bases between. The CDR3 spans 13 residues. The V gene's germline CDR1 is LGHNA and CDR2 YNFKEQ. The CDR3: CASSQVNSYGYTF. In DNA, the CDR3 is TGTGCCAGCAGCCAAGTAAACAGCTATGGCTACACCTTC.